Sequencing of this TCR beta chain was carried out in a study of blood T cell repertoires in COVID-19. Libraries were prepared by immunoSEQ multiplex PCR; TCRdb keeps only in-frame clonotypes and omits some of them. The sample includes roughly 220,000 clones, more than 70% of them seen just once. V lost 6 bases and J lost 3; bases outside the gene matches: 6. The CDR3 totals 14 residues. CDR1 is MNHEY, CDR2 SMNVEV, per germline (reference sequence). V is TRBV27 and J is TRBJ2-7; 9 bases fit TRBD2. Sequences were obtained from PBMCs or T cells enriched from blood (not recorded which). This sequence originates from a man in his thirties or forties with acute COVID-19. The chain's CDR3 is CASRRGGPVYEQYF. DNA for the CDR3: TGTGCCAGCAGGCGGGGGGGGCCGGTCTACGAGCAGTACTTC.